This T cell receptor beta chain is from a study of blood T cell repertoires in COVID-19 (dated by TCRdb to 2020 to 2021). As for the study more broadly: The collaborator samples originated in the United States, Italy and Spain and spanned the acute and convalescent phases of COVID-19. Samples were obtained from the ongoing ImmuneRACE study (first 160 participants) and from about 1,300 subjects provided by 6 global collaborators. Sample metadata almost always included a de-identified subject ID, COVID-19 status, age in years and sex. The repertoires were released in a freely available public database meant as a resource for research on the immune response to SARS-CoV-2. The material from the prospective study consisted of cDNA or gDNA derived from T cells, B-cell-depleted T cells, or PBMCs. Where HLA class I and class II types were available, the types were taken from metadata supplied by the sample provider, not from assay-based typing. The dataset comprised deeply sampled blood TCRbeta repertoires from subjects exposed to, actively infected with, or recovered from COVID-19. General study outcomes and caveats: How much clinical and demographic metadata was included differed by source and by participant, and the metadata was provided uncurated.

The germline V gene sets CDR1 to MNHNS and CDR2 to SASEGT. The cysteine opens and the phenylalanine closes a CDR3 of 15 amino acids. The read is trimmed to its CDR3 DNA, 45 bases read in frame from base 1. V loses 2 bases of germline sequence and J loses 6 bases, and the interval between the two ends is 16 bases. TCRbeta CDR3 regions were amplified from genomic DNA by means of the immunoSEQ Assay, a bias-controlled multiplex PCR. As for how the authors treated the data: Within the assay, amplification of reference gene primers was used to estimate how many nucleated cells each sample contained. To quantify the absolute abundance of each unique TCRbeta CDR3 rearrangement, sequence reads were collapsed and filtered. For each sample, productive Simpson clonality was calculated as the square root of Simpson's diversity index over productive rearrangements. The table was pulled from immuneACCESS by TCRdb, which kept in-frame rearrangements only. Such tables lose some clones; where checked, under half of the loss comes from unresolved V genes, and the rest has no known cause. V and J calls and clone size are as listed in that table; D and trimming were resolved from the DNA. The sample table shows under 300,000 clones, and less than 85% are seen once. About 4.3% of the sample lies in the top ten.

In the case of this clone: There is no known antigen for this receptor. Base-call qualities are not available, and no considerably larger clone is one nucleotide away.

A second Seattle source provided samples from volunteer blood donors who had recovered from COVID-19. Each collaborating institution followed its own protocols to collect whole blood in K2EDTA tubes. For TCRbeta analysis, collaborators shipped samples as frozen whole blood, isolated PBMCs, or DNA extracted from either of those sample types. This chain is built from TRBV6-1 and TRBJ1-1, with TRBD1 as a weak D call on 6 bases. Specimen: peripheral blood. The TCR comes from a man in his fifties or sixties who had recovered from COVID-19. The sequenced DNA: TGTGCCAGCAGTGAAACTCTCAGGGGATCTCCTGAAGCTTTCTTT. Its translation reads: CASSETLRGSPEAFF.